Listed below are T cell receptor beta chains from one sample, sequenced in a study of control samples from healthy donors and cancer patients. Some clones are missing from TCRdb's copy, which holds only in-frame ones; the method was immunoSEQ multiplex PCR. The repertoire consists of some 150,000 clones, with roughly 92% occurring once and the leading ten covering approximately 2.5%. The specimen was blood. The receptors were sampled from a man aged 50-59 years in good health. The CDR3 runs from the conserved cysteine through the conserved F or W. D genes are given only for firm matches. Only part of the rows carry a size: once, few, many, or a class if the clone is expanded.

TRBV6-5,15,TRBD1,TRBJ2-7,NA,CASRPTTGRIYEQYF,TGTGCCAGCAGACCAACGACAGGGCGGATTTACGAGCAGTACTTC
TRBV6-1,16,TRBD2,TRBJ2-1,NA,CASSATGGIAGGEQFF,TGTGCCAGCAGTGCTACGGGGGGGATAGCGGGAGGAGAGCAGTTCTTC
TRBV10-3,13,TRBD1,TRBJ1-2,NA,CAISRDSNYGYTF,TGTGCCATCAGTCGGGACAGTAACTATGGCTACACCTTC
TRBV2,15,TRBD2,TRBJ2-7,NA,CASRGTSGSSYEQYF,TGTGCCAGCAGGGGGACTAGCGGGAGTTCCTACGAGCAGTACTTC
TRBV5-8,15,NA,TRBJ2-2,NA,CASRRTRTNTGELFF,TGTGCCAGCAGACGCACTAGGACTAACACCGGGGAGCTGTTTTTT
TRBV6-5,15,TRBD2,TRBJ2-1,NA,CASMGLAGASGEQFF,TGTGCCAGCATGGGACTAGCGGGAGCGTCGGGGGAGCAGTTCTTC
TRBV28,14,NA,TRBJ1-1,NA,CASSFRGSNTEAFF,TGTGCCAGCAGTTTTAGGGGTTCCAACACTGAAGCTTTCTTT
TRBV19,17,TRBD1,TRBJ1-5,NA,CASSIGRTGVRNQPQHF,TGTGCCAGTAGTATAGGCCGGACAGGGGTTCGGAACCAGCCCCAGCATTTT
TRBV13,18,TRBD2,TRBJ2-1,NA,CASSHRTSGSFGPNEQFF,TGTGCCAGCAGCCACCGGACTAGCGGGAGTTTCGGGCCAAATGAGCAGTTCTTC
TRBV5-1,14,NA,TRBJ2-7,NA,CASSFGSEVGEQYF,TGCGCCAGCAGCTTTGGTTCCGAGGTAGGCGAGCAGTACTTC
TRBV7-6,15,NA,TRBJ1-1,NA,CASSLARVENTEAFF,TGTGCCAGCAGCTTAGCGCGCGTTGAGAACACTGAAGCTTTCTTT
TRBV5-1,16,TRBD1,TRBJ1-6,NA,CASSLDRGFRHSPLHF,TGCGCCAGCAGCTTGGACAGGGGTTTTAGGCATTCACCCCTCCACTTT
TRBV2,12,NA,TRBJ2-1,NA,CASFDSYNEQFF,TGTGCCAGCTTTGACAGCTACAATGAGCAGTTCTTC
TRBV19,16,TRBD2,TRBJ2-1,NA,CASSIDRLAGVNEQFF,TGTGCCAGTAGTATAGATAGACTAGCGGGAGTGAATGAGCAGTTCTTC
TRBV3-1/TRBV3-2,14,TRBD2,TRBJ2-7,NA,CASSGTSGRHEQYF,TGTGCCAGCAGTGGGACTAGCGGGAGACACGAGCAGTACTTC
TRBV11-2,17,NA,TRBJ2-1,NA,CASSLGFSVGSYNEQFF,TGTGCCAGCAGCTTAGGCTTCAGCGTAGGATCCTACAATGAGCAGTTCTTC
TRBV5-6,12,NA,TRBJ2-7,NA,CASSLDRAEQYF,TGTGCCAGCAGCTTGGACAGGGCAGAGCAGTACTTC
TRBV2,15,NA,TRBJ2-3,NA,CASSLVWRGADTQYF,TGTGCCAGCAGTTTAGTCTGGCGTGGCGCAGATACGCAGTATTTT
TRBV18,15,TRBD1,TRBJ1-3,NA,CASSRGQSSGNTIYF,TGTGCCAGCTCACGGGGACAGAGCTCTGGAAACACCATATATTTT
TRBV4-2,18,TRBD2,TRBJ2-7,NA,CASSQEGSSSGRGGEQYF,TGTGCCAGCAGCCAAGAGGGATCTTCTAGCGGGAGGGGAGGGGAGCAGTACTTC
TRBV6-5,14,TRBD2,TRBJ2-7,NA,CASSYASGSYEQYF,TGTGCCAGCAGTTACGCTAGCGGGAGTTACGAGCAGTACTTC
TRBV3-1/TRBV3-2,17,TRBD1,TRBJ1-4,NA,CASSPGQGSSQYEKLFF,TGTGCCAGCAGCCCCGGACAGGGGAGTAGTCAATATGAAAAACTGTTTTTT
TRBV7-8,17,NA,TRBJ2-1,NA,CASSSPLGGSLGNEQFF,TGTGCCAGCAGCTCCCCCCTTGGGGGGAGCCTCGGCAATGAGCAGTTCTTC
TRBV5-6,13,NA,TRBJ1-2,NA,CASSYIGTDGYTF,TGTGCCAGCAGCTACATAGGGACGGACGGCTACACCTTC
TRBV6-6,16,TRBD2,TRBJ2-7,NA,CASSRGTSGRPYEQYF,TGTGCCAGCAGTCGCGGGACTAGCGGGAGGCCCTACGAGCAGTACTTC
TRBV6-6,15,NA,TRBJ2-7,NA,CASRSFSGASYEQYF,TGTGCCAGCAGGTCTTTTAGCGGAGCCTCCTACGAGCAGTACTTC
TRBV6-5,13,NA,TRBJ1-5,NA,CASSWDSRQPQHF,TGTGCCAGCAGCTGGGACTCGCGGCAGCCCCAGCATTTT
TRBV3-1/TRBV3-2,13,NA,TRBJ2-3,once,CASSSLSVDTQYF,TGTGCCAGCTCGTCGCTCAGCGTAGATACGCAGTATTTT
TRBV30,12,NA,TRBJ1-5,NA,CAWNREGQPQHF,TGTGCCTGGAACCGGGAGGGACAGCCCCAGCATTTT
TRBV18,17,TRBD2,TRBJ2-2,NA,CASSPPGAGGSTGELFF,TGTGCCAGCTCACCACCTGGAGCGGGAGGTAGCACCGGGGAGCTGTTTTTT
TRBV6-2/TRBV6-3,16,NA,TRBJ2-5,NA,CASSNTMGTLQETQYF,TGTGCCAGCAGCAACACGATGGGGACTCTCCAAGAGACCCAGTACTTC
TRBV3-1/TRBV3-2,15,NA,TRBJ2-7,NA,CASSQSSGGVYEQYF,TGTGCCAGCAGCCAATCCTCAGGGGGGGTCTACGAGCAGTACTTC
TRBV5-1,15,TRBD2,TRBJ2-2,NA,CASRPLAGEVGELFF,TGCGCCAGCAGGCCACTAGCGGGAGAAGTCGGGGAGCTGTTTTTT
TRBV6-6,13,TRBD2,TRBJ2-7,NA,CASRTLATYEQYF,TGTGCCAGCAGAACACTAGCGACCTACGAGCAGTACTTC
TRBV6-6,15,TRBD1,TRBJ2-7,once,CASSYGQGASYEQYF,TGTGCCAGCAGTTACGGGCAGGGGGCATCCTACGAGCAGTACTTC
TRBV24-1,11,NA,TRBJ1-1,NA,CATRGGTEAFF,TGTGCCACCAGGGGAGGGACTGAAGCTTTCTTT
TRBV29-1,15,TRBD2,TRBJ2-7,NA,CSVRTSGEYSYEQYF,TGCAGCGTTAGGACTAGCGGGGAATATTCCTACGAGCAGTACTTC
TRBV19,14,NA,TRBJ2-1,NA,CATRGGTALNEQFF,TGTGCCACTAGAGGGGGGACAGCTCTCAATGAGCAGTTCTTC
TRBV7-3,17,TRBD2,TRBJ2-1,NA,CASSPKGLAGGGNEQFF,TGTGCCAGCAGCCCCAAGGGACTAGCGGGAGGGGGTAATGAGCAGTTCTTC
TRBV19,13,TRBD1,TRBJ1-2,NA,CASNDRGFYGYTF,TGTGCCAGTAATGACAGGGGATTCTATGGCTACACCTTC
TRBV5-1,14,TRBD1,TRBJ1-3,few,CASSPTGFGNTIYF,TGCGCCAGCAGCCCGACAGGGTTTGGAAACACCATATATTTT
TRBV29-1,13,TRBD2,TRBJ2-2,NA,CSVGTSGGGELFF,TGCAGCGTGGGGACTAGCGGAGGCGGGGAGCTGTTTTTT
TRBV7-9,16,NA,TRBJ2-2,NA,CASSPVGQRNTGELFF,TGTGCCAGCAGTCCCGTAGGACAGAGGAACACCGGGGAGCTGTTTTTT
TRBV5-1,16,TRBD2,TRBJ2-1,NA,CASSRSGRDTYNEQFF,TGCGCCAGCAGCCGTAGCGGGAGGGACACCTACAATGAGCAGTTCTTC
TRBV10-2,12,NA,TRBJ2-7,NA,CASSGGVHEQYF,TGCGCCAGCAGTGGTGGGGTCCACGAGCAGTACTTC
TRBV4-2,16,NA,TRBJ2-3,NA,CASSQVGQGKADTQYF,TGTGCCAGCAGCCAAGTCGGGCAGGGTAAGGCAGATACGCAGTATTTT
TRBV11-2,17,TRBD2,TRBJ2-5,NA,CASSLGHSGRATETQYF,TGTGCCAGCAGCTTAGGTCATAGCGGGAGGGCCACGGAGACCCAGTACTTC
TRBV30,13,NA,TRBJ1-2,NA,CAWRRGGAGGYTF,TGTGCCTGGAGGCGGGGGGGCGCCGGTGGCTACACCTTC
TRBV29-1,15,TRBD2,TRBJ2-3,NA,CSVAGLAFSTDTQYF,TGCAGCGTCGCGGGACTAGCGTTTAGCACAGATACGCAGTATTTT
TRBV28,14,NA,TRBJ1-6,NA,CASSGVDPDSPLHF,TGTGCCAGCAGTGGCGTGGATCCGGATTCACCCCTCCACTTT
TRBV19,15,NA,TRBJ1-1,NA,CASSTLGGLNTEAFF,TGTGCCAGTAGTACCCTCGGCGGGTTGAACACTGAAGCTTTCTTT
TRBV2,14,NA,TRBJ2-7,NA,CASTGQPGTYEQYF,TGTGCCAGCACTGGGCAACCAGGAACCTACGAGCAGTACTTC
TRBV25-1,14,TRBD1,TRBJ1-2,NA,CASSGTGQGYGYTF,TGTGCCAGCAGTGGAACCGGACAGGGCTATGGCTACACCTTC
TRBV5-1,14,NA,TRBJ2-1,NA,CASSLEGSRPGEFF,TGCGCCAGCAGCTTGGAGGGCTCCCGGCCCGGGGAGTTCTTC
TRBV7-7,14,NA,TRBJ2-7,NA,CASSLGGNSYEQYF,TGTGCTAGCAGCTTAGGCGGAAACTCCTACGAGCAGTACTTC
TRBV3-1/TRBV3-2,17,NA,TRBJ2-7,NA,CASSQDLTLVASYEQYF,TGTGCCAGCAGCCAAGATTTAACCCTAGTGGCCTCTTACGAGCAGTACTTC
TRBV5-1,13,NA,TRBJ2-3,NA,CASSLDRLDTQYF,TGCGCCAGCAGCCTGGATAGACTAGATACGCAGTATTTT
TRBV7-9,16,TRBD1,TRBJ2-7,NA,CASSSTPGTGGYEQYF,TGTGCCAGCAGCTCAACCCCTGGGACAGGGGGCTACGAGCAGTACTTC
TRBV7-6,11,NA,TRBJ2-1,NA,CASSLANEQFF,TGTGCCAGCAGCTTAGCCAATGAGCAGTTCTTC